The 26 T cell receptor beta chains listed next were all sequenced from one sample in a study of monozygotic twins with inflammatory bowel disease. Using the 5' RACE reads, TCRdb records one entry per CDR3 protein without DNA. This sample lists 140,000 to 150,000 distinct CDR3 sequences; its ten largest clones have 1% to 1.5%. Sequencing used blood. The receptors come from a human donor with ulcerative colitis or Crohn's disease, or a healthy co-twin of an affected twin (not recorded which).

Here the CDR3 reads CSARWTGFGQPQHF. The chain carries TRBV20-1 and TRBJ1-5; TCRdb returns TRBD1, unconfirmable since there is no DNA. This CDR3 spans 14 amino acids. Germline-derived CDR1 and CDR2 are DFQATT and SNEGSKA (reference sequence).

The V and J genes are TRBV27 and TRBJ2-7; TCRdb's assignment of TRBD2 cannot be checked, as there is no DNA. Looked up from germline, CDR1 is MNHEY and CDR2 is SMNVEV (reference sequence). The CDR3 extends over 13 amino acids. CDR3 sequence reads: CASSSPPLLEQYF.

The genes are TRBV19 and TRBJ2-5; no DNA is available, so the TRBD2 call from TCRdb remains unchecked. CDR3 length equals 13 residues. Germline V gene lookup returns CDR1 LNHDA and CDR2 SQIVND (reference sequence). The CDR3 protein is CASSEAGAETQYF. Supplemented by reference TRBV19 and TRBJ2-5, the full variable domain reads DGGITQSPKYLFRKEGQNVTLSCEQNLNHDAMYWYRQDPGQGLRLIYYSQIVNDFQKGDIAEGYSVSREKKESFPLTVTSAQKNPTAFYLCASSEAGAETQYFGPGTRLLVL.

The rearrangement links TRBV5-1 to TRBJ1-1. CDR1 and CDR2 (germline): SGHRS, YFSETQ. This CDR3 is built from 13 residues. CDR3: CASSKTADTEAFF.

The chain employs TRBV7-6 and TRBJ2-2. Germline V lookup: CDR1 SGHVS, CDR2 FNYEAQ. This CDR3 region has 15 residues. CDR3 sequence: CASSTKLANTGELCF.

The rearrangement uses TRBV20-1 and TRBJ1-6; TCRdb selects TRBD1, and the lack of DNA leaves this call unchecked. The CDR3 spans 14 residues. Per germline, CDR1 DFQATT and CDR2 SNEGSKA (reference sequence). CDR3 residues: CSASHPTGGSPLHF.

The rearrangement joins TRBV29-1 to TRBJ2-1; the TCRdb call, TRBD1, lacks DNA for checking. Germline CDR1 reads SQVTM; CDR2 reads ANQGSEA. The CDR3 is made up of 14 amino acids. This CDR3 is CSVGLGQGVNEHFF.

The V and J genes are TRBV10-3 and TRBJ2-1. The CDR3 length is 14 residues. Germline V CDR1 and CDR2: ENHRY, SYGVKD. The CDR3 sequence is CAISEVNSYNEQFF.

The chain recombines TRBV5-1 with TRBJ2-5; without DNA, the TCRdb call of TRBD2 cannot be checked. CDR1 is SGHRS, CDR2 YFSETQ, per germline. This CDR3 has 14 residues. CDR3 protein: CASSTGLYQETQYF.

The chain couples TRBV7-2 to TRBJ1-2; TCRdb proposes TRBD1, but this gene call is untestable without DNA. The CDR3 spans 15 residues. Germline V lookup: CDR1 SGHTA, CDR2 FQGNSA. CDR3 residues: CASSKDGAADYGYTF.

The chain uses TRBV20-1 and TRBJ2-7; TCRdb lists TRBD2, though no DNA is available to test this call. Germline CDR1 DFQATT, CDR2 SNEGSKA (reference sequence). The CDR3 length is 15 residues. The CDR3 sequence is CSARKGLAGICEQYF.

CDR3 loop: CSVSDRGNSPLHF. The V and J genes are TRBV29-1 and TRBJ1-6; TCRdb calls TRBD1, which cannot be checked without DNA. This CDR3 comprises 13 residues. The germline gives CDR1 SQVTM, CDR2 ANQGSEA.

The chain has TRBV2 and TRBJ1-2. This CDR3 is 12 amino acids long. Germline V gives CDR1 SNHLY, CDR2 FYNNEI. This CDR3 reads CASSTWNYGYTF. Full variable domain (rest looked up from reference TRBV2 and TRBJ1-2): EPEVTQTPSHQVTQMGQEVILRCVPISNHLYFYWYRQILGQKVEFLVSFYNNEISEKSEIFDDQFSVERPDGSNFTLKIRSTKLEDSAMYFCASSTWNYGYTFGSGTRLTVV.

This chain links TRBV28 with TRBJ2-7; lacking DNA, the TRBD1 call made by TCRdb goes unchecked. Germline CDR1 and CDR2: MDHEN and SYDVKM. The CDR3 is made up of 15 amino acids. The CDR3 region is CASSPGTGGAYEQYF.

V usage is TRBV20-1 and J usage is TRBJ1-2; TCRdb names TRBD1, which stays unverified in the absence of DNA. This CDR3 is 17 amino acids long. The germline CDR1 and CDR2 sequences are DFQATT and SNEGSKA (reference sequence). CDR3: CSAYRDPAEMEYYGYTF.

This chain joins TRBV11-3 and TRBJ2-1; the D gene TCRdb calls, TRBD1, cannot be checked with no DNA. Germline assignment: CDR1 SGHNT and CDR2 YENEEA. The CDR3 is 16 residues long. CDR3 protein: CASSLAGQGARHEQFF.

The V call is TRBV10-3, the J call TRBJ2-5. Looked up from germline, CDR1 is ENHRY and CDR2 is SYGVKD. CDR3 length equals 13 residues. CDR3 amino acids: CAISEATKETQYF.

This chain's CDR3 is CASSSGLAATYEQYF. The chain carries TRBV7-9 and TRBJ2-7; there is no DNA to check the TCRdb D call of TRBD2. Germline loops: CDR1 SEHNR, CDR2 FQNEAQ (reference sequence). This CDR3 spans 15 amino acids.

The gene calls are TRBV5-6 and TRBJ2-1; TCRdb's D call of TRBD1 is untestable without DNA. Germline V gene data show CDR1 as SGHDT and CDR2 as YYEEEE. The CDR3 has 16 residues. CDR3: CASSAAGTVGINEQFF.

V usage is TRBV6-1 and J usage is TRBJ2-7; TCRdb returns TRBD2, unconfirmable since there is no DNA. This CDR3 is built from 15 residues. Germline V gives CDR1 MNHNS, CDR2 SASEGT. The CDR3 sequence is CASSVGLASSYEQYF.

The chain's CDR3 is CASSPPGLAGGAGTDTQYF. The chain combines TRBV11-1 with TRBJ2-3; the TCRdb D gene call, TRBD2, has no DNA to confirm it. Germline CDR1 SGHAT, CDR2 FQDESV (reference sequence). CDR3 length: 19 residues.

CDR3: CASSLLQGGTEAFF. The chain combines TRBV5-6 with TRBJ1-1; checking the TCRdb D call of TRBD1 is not possible without DNA. The CDR3 extends over 14 amino acids. Germline CDR1 reads SGHDT; CDR2 reads YYEEEE.

The CDR3 reads CASSLALDEQFF. The rearrangement links TRBV5-6 to TRBJ2-1. The CDR3 spans 12 residues. Germline V gene lookup returns CDR1 SGHDT and CDR2 YYEEEE. The full variable domain, completed using reference TRBV5-6 and TRBJ2-1, is DAGVTQSPTHLIKTRGQQVTLRCSPKSGHDTVSWYQQALGQGPQFIFQYYEEEERQRGNFPDRFSGHQFPNYSSELNVNALLLGDSALYLCASSLALDEQFFGPGTRLTVL.

This chain joins TRBV24-1 and TRBJ1-2; TCRdb's D call, TRBD1, is unchecked because there is no DNA. CDR3 length: 15 amino acids. CDR1 and CDR2 (germline): KGHDR, SFDVKD. The CDR3 loop reads CATSDAPGQADGYTF.

The rearrangement joins TRBV29-1 to TRBJ1-5; TCRdb lists TRBD1, though no DNA is available to test this call. The CDR3 loop spans 12 amino acids. Germline V gene lookup returns CDR1 SQVTM and CDR2 ANQGSEA. This chain's CDR3 is CSVETGGQPQHF.

This chain uses TRBV6-5 with TRBJ2-2. Germline V gene lookup returns CDR1 MNHEY and CDR2 SVGAGI. The CDR3 spans 13 residues. CDR3 sequence reads: CASSRVITGELFF.